One and the same sample provided the 21 T cell receptor beta chains below, sequenced in a study of blood T cell repertoires in COVID-19. Clones were read by immunoSEQ multiplex PCR, and TCRdb kept only the in-frame ones, dropping some. The table shows over 150,000 clones, with 86% occurring only once. Sample: peripheral blood. The origin of the receptors is a man aged 70 or older with active or convalescent COVID-19.

This clone was seen more than once but under ten times. This rearrangement joins TRBV7-9 to TRBJ2-1; perhaps TRBD1 as D (6 bases). V lost 3 bases and J 6 bases, leaving 12 bases between the germline ends. The CDR3 has 14 amino acids. The germline CDR1 and CDR2 sequences are SEHNR and FQNEAQ (reference sequence). CDR3 DNA sequence: TGTGCCAGCAGCTTTAGGACAGCTGGCAATGAGCAGTTCTTC. Protein product: CASSFRTAGNEQFF.

The rearrangement uses TRBV7-8 and TRBJ2-5; 7 bases agree with TRBD2. The CDR3 runs to 14 residues. CDR1 and CDR2 from the germline V gene are SGHVS and FQNEAQ. V lost 7 bases to trimming and J lost 5 bases; unmatched junction nucleotides: 10. DNA for the CDR3: TGTGCCAGCAAGTGGGAGGGGCGCGGGGAGACCCAGTACTTC. This translates into CASKWEGRGETQYF.

V gene TRBV28 combines with J gene TRBJ1-2; TRBD1 might be the D (6 bases). The ends were cut back, 11 bases at V and 4 bases at J, with 20 bases in the middle. CDR1 MDHEN and CDR2 SYDVKM come from the germline V gene. The CDR3 sequence is 14 residues long. CDR3 sequence: CAAAKLTGSYGYTF. The CDR3 DNA reads TGTGCCGCAGCCAAACTCACAGGGAGCTATGGCTACACCTTC.

The chain has TRBV12-5 and TRBJ2-2; D not certain. Trimming pared 3 bases from V and 2 bases from J, leaving 16 bases between. Looked up from germline, CDR1 is LGHNT and CDR2 is FRNRAP. The CDR3 consists of 17 residues. The CDR3 sequence is CASGFPPRHENTGELFF. CDR3 bases: TGTGCTAGTGGTTTCCCTCCCAGACACGAAAACACCGGGGAGCTGTTTTTT.

The chain combines TRBV29-1 with TRBJ1-2; 7 nucleotides align to TRBD1. Germline loops: CDR1 SQVTM, CDR2 ANQGSEA. V trimming: 2 bases; J trimming: 6 bases; junction bases outside the gene matches: 12. CDR3 length: 15 amino acids. CDR3 nucleotides: TGCAGCGTTGAAAACCCACAGGGGATCAGACATGGCTACACCTTC. Protein sequence: CSVENPQGIRHGYTF.

The chain carries TRBV19 and TRBJ2-1, with D maybe TRBD2 (6 bases). The germline gives CDR1 LNHDA, CDR2 SQIVND (reference sequence). V was clipped by 4 bases and J by 12 bases, with 19 bases between them. This CDR3 is 14 amino acids long. This CDR3 is CASSSSGESPLQFF. The DNA for the CDR3 is TGTGCCAGTAGTAGCTCGGGAGAATCGCCGCTGCAGTTCTTC. Filled out from reference TRBV19 and TRBJ2-1, the complete variable domain reads DGGITQSPKYLFRKEGQNVTLSCEQNLNHDAMYWYRQDPGQGLRLIYYSQIVNDFQKGDIAEGYSVSREKKESFPLTVTSAQKNPTAFYLCASSSSGESPLQFFGPGTRLTVL.

This chain uses TRBV28 with TRBJ1-2, with 7 nucleotides matching TRBD1. After removal of 7 bases from V and 4 bases from J, the junction contained 9 bases not matched to a gene. CDR3 length: 14 residues. The germline CDR1 and CDR2 sequences are MDHEN and SYDVKM. CDR3 residues: CASNYRGTAYGYTF. As DNA, the CDR3 is TGTGCCAGCAACTACCGCGGGACAGCCTATGGCTACACCTTC.

The genes are TRBV7-2 and TRBJ2-7, with 8 bases aligning to TRBD1. Germline CDR1 and CDR2: SGHTA and FQGNSA. The V segment lost 2 bases and the J segment 1 base; nucleotides outside the gene matches: 7. The CDR3 is made up of 16 amino acids. The CDR3 nucleotides are TGTGCCAGCAGCTTATACGGACAGGGACTGTCCTACGAGCAGTACTTC. Translation: CASSLYGQGLSYEQYF.

This sequence joins TRBV6-2 or TRBV6-3 and TRBJ2-7; tentatively, D is TRBD1 (6 bases). The V and J ends lost 5 bases and 0 bases respectively, with 17 bases between them. The germline V gene has CDR1 MNHEY and CDR2 SVGEGT. The CDR3 length is 16 residues. As DNA, the CDR3 is TGTGCCAGCAGTATCCACAGGGCCCGGAGCTCCTACGAGCAGTACTTC. It specifies CASSIHRARSSYEQYF.

The J gene is TRBJ1-2, the V gene TRBV24-1; 8 nucleotides line up with TRBD1. The CDR3 extends over 16 amino acids. Trimming cost V 2 bases and J 1 base; bases outside gene matches: 5. CDR1 is KGHDR, CDR2 SFDVKD, per germline. The CDR3 loop is CATSDSAGGVNYGYTF. In DNA, the CDR3 is TGTGCCACCAGTGATTCAGCAGGGGGCGTTAACTATGGCTACACCTTC.

The genes are TRBV5-8 and TRBJ1-5, with D perhaps TRBD1 (5 bases). Trimming removed 6 bases at V and 5 bases at J, with 33 bases between. The CDR3 is 20 residues long. Germline values: CDR1 SGHTS, CDR2 YDEGEE. The CDR3 nucleotides read TGTGCCAGCACCAGCTTCGAACCGGGACTTTGGTTAGTTTTGGATCAGCCCCAGCATTTT. Amino acid sequence: CASTSFEPGLWLVLDQPQHF.

The chain joins TRBV19 to TRBJ1-5; maybe TRBD1 (6 bases). Germline lookup yields CDR1 LNHDA and CDR2 SQIVND (reference sequence). Trimming removed 6 bases at V and 6 bases at J, with 21 bases between. The CDR3 is made up of 16 amino acids. The DNA for the CDR3 is TGTGCCAGTAGGGGGATGGGGGGGGCGTCGAGTCAGCCCCAGCATTTT. This sequence encodes CASRGMGGASSQPQHF.

J is TRBJ1-1 and V is TRBV12-3 or TRBV12-4; no clear D. The CDR3 extends over 13 amino acids. Trimming took 5 bases from V and 2 from J, leaving 9 bases between them. The CDR3 sequence is CASSKGLNTEAFF. The CDR3 DNA is TGTGCCAGCAGTAAAGGACTAAACACTGAAGCTTTCTTT.

The chain joins TRBV5-1 to TRBJ1-6; 9 nucleotides agree with TRBD1. The CDR3 has 14 amino acids. The germline V gene encodes CDR1 SGHRS and CDR2 YFSETQ. V was pared by 7 bases and J by 9 bases, with 8 bases of the junction left unmatched. CDR3: CASRRTGESSPLHF. The CDR3, as DNA: TGCGCCAGCCGGAGGACAGGGGAAAGTTCACCCCTCCACTTT.

This clone has only one observation. The chain joins TRBV6-5 to TRBJ1-3, with TRBD1 as a possible D gene (5 bases). The ends were cut back, 7 bases at V and 2 bases at J, with 12 bases in the middle. This CDR3 comprises 14 residues. CDR1 is MNHEY and CDR2 is SVGAGI in the germline V gene. The CDR3 DNA reads TGTGCCAGCAATACCGGGGGAGCTGGAAACACCATATATTTT. Its protein product is CASNTGGAGNTIYF.

There are a few counts of this clone. The rearrangement joins TRBV28 to TRBJ1-6, with D perhaps TRBD1 (6 bases). Per germline, CDR1 MDHEN and CDR2 SYDVKM. V lost 7 bases to trimming and J lost 9 bases, with 16 bases between them. The CDR3 totals 14 residues. The CDR3 loop reads CASMLTGLASPLHF. CDR3 sequence (DNA): TGTGCCAGCATGCTGACAGGACTTGCTTCACCCCTCCACTTT.

The chain uses TRBV11-2 and TRBJ1-1; perhaps TRBD1 as D (5 bases). CDR3 size: 15 residues. Germline loops: CDR1 SGHAT, CDR2 FQNNGV. Trimming removed 3 bases at V and 5 bases at J, with 16 bases between. DNA of the CDR3: TGTGCCAGCAGCTTGGTCTGGGGCGGGAGTACTGAAGCTTTCTTT. As protein: CASSLVWGGSTEAFF.

Notes on this clone: Sequence at one end of the junction differs from germline and may be a read error. The chain recombines TRBV7-7 with TRBJ2-5; D is perhaps TRBD1 (6 bases). Germline CDR1 and CDR2: SSHAT and FNYEAQ (reference sequence). This CDR3 contains 14 residues. The CDR3 DNA follows: TGTGCTAGCAGCTTAGTTGTCAGGGGAGAGACCCAGTACTTC. It yields the protein CASSLVVRGETQYF.

The sample holds one count of this clone. V is TRBV5-4 and J is TRBJ1-2; the D is unclear. The length of the CDR3 is 14 residues. V was pared by 4 bases and J by 4 bases, with 14 bases between. The germline CDR1 and CDR2 sequences are SGHNT and YYREEE (reference sequence). The CDR3 loop reads CASSPPPGSYGYTF. CDR3 bases: TGTGCCAGCAGCCCCCCCCCGGGAAGCTATGGCTACACCTTC.

This clone was seen a few times. The V gene is TRBV25-1, the J gene TRBJ1-1, with TRBD1 as a possible D gene (5 bases). The CDR3 has 14 residues. V was clipped by 6 bases and J by 4 bases, with 15 bases between them. Per the germline V gene, CDR1 is MGHDK and CDR2 is SYGVNS. CDR3 residues: CASRKTARVTEAFF. In DNA, the CDR3 is TGTGCCAGCAGGAAGACAGCTAGGGTCACTGAAGCTTTCTTT.

The V and J genes are TRBV5-8 and TRBJ1-5, with 8 positions matching TRBD1. Per germline, CDR1 SGHTS and CDR2 YDEGEE. After removal of 6 bases from V and 4 bases from J, the junction contained 12 bases not matched to a gene. There are 16 residues in the CDR3. DNA of the CDR3: TGTGCCAGCACCGGTCGGGACAGGCTCCTTAATCAGCCCCAGCATTTT. Translated, it gives CASTGRDRLLNQPQHF.